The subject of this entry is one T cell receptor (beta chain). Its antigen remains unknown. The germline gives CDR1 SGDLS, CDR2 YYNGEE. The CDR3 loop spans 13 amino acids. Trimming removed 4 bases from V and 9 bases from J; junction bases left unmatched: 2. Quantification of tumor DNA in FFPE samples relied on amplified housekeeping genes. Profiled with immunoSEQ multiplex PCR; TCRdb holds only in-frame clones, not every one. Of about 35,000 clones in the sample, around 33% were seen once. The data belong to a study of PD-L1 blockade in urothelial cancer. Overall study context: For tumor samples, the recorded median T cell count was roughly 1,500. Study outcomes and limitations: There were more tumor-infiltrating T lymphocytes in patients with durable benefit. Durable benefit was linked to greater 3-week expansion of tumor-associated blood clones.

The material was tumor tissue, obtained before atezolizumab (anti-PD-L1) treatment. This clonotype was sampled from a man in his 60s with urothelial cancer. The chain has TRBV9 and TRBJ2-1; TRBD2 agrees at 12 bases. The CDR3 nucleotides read TGTGCCAGCAGCCTAGCGGGAGGGACTGAGCAGTTCTTC. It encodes CASSLAGGTEQFF.